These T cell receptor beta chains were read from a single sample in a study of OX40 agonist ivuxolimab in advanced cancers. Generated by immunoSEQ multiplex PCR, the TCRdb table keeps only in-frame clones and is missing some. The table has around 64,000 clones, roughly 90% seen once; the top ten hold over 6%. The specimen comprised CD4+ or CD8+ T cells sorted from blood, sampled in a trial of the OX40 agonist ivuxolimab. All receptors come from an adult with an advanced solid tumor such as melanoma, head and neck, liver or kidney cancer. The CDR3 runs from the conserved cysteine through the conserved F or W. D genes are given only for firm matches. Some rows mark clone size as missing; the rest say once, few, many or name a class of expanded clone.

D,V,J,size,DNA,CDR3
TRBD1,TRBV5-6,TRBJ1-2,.,TGTGCCAGCAGCTTGGGACAGGGAAACTATGGCTACACCTTC,CASSLGQGNYGYTF
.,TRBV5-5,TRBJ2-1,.,TGTGCCAGCTCGCTGGAATCCTACAATGAGCAGTTCTTC,CASSLESYNEQFF
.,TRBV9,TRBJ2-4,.,TGTGCCAGCAGCCCCGAGGGAGCCAAAAACATTCAGTACTTC,CASSPEGAKNIQYF
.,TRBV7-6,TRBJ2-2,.,TGTGCCAGCAGCCGAGACAGGAGCTATAGGGAGCTGTTTTTT,CASSRDRSYRELFF
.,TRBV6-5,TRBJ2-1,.,TGTGCCAGCAGTTACTCGATAGGGGAATCCTACAATGAGCAGTTCTTC,CASSYSIGESYNEQFF
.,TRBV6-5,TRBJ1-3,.,TGTGCCAGCAGTCCCCTTAGCGGACAGCACACCATATATTTT,CASSPLSGQHTIYF
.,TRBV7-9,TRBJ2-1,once,TGTGCCAGCAGCTTACCCCAGAACTACAATGAGCAGTTCTTC,CASSLPQNYNEQFF
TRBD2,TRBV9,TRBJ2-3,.,TGTGCCAGCAGCGTCCTAGCGGGGGCGCCCCTGGATACGCAGTATTTT,CASSVLAGAPLDTQYF
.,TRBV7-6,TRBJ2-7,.,TGTGCCAGCAGCCAGAATGCCTACGAGCAGTACTTC,CASSQNAYEQYF
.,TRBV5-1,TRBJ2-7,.,TGCGCCAGCAGTCCAGGAGGCGAGCAGTACTTC,CASSPGGEQYF
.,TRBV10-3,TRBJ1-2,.,TGTGCCATCAGCGAGGACGCGTTCTATGGCTACACCTTC,CAISEDAFYGYTF
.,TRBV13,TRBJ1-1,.,TGTGCCAGCAACAACGCGGGAAACACTGAAGCTTTCTTT,CASNNAGNTEAFF
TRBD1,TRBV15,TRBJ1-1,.,TGTGCCACCAGCAGAGATCTAGGGACAGGGAATGAAGCTTTCTTT,CATSRDLGTGNEAFF
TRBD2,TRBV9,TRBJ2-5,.,TGTGCCAGCAGCGCACGACTAGCGGGGGGGCAAGAGACCCAGTACTTC,CASSARLAGGQETQYF
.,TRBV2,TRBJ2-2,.,TGTGCCAGCAGTGAAGGGGGTTTGGGTATTGACACCGGGGAGCTGTTTTTT,CASSEGGLGIDTGELFF
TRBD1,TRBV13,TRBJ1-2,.,TGTGCCAGCAGCTTAGGCTCCGGGACAGCTTATGGCTACACCTTC,CASSLGSGTAYGYTF
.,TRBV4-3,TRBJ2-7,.,TGCGCCAGCAGCCCCCGGGGTGCCTACGAGCAGTACTTC,CASSPRGAYEQYF
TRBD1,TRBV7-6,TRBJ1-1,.,TGTGCCAGCAGCTTATTGGGACAGGGGGCCGATCGATTGTACACTGAAGCTTTCTTT,CASSLLGQGADRLYTEAFF
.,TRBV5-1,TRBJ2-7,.,TGCGCCAGCAGCTTAGACCCGCAAGGCTACGAGCAGTACTTC,CASSLDPQGYEQYF
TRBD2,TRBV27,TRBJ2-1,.,TGTGCCAGCAGTTTGGGACTAGCGGGGTACAATGAGCAGTTCTTC,CASSLGLAGYNEQFF
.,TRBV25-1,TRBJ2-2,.,TGTGCCAGCAGTGATGGCCGGGGGAACACCGGGGAGCTGTTTTTT,CASSDGRGNTGELFF
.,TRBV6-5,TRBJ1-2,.,TGTGCCAGCAACCCCCCAAGTAGGGCTTACTATGGCTACACCTTC,CASNPPSRAYYGYTF
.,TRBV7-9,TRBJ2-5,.,TGTGCCAGCAGCTCGGGCGGGTCGGGAGAGACCCAGTACTTC,CASSSGGSGETQYF
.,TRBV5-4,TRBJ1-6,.,TGTGCCAGCAGCTTACGGACGGGAGAGATCTATAATTCACCCCTCCACTTT,CASSLRTGEIYNSPLHF
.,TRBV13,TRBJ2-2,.,TGTGCCAGCCAAGTCGAACCCGGGGAGCTGTTTTTT,CASQVEPGELFF
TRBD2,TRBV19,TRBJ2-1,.,TGTGCCAGTACCAGTAGCGGGGGGGTCTCCTACAATGAGCAGTTCTTC,CASTSSGGVSYNEQFF
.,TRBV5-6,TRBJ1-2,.,TGTGCCAGCAGCTTGGCCGGAAGCGGCGGAGCTAACTATGGCTACACCTTC,CASSLAGSGGANYGYTF
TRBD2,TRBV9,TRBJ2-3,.,TGTGCCAGCAGCGTAGGCGGCGGGGGGGGAAATACGCAGTATTTT,CASSVGGGGGNTQYF
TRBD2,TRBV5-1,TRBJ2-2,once,TGCGCCAGCAGCTTGGCGGGGGGGCCGAACACCGGGGAGCTGTTTTTT,CASSLAGGPNTGELFF
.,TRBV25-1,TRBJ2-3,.,TGTGCCAGCAGGCCTAGGGGGGCAGGCGCTAGCACAGATACGCAGTATTTT,CASRPRGAGASTDTQYF
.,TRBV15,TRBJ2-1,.,TGTGCCACCAGCGCTGAAGGGGCAAATAACCTACCCTACAATGAGCAGTTCTTC,CATSAEGANNLPYNEQFF
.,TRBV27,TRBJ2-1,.,TGTGCCAGCAGTCTTGGGGGCTACTCCTACAATGAGCAGTTCTTC,CASSLGGYSYNEQFF
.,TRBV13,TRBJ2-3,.,TGTGCCAGCAGCTTCCGGGACTTGACCCTCCCAGATACGCAGTATTTT,CASSFRDLTLPDTQYF
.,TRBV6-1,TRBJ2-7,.,TGTGCCAGCTTTATCCGGGACGGTTTCTACGAGCAGTACTTC,CASFIRDGFYEQYF
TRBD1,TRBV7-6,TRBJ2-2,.,TGTGCCAGCAGCCCCGGGACAGGGGGTGCCAACACCGGGGAGCTGTTTTTT,CASSPGTGGANTGELFF
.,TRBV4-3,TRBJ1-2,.,TGCGCCAGCAGCCAAGACCGGGCGGGGCTGACGGACTATGGCTACACCTTC,CASSQDRAGLTDYGYTF
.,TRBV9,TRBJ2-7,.,TGTGCCAGCAGCTCCGGAGGGCTATCACAGCAGTACTTC,CASSSGGLSQQYF
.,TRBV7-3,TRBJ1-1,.,TGTGCCAGCAGCTTAAATGGGAACACTGAAGCTTTCTTT,CASSLNGNTEAFF
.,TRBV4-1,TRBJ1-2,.,TGCGCCAGCAGCCACCCCTCCGGGGGATTAAACCACCACTATGGCTACACCTTC,CASSHPSGGLNHHYGYTF
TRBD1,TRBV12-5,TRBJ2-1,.,TGTGCTAGTGGTTTGCCCGGGACAGGGGGAGAATTCAACAATGAGCAGTTCTTC,CASGLPGTGGEFNNEQFF
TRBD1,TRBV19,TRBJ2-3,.,TGTGCCAGTAGCGAATTCGGCCTGGGACAGAGCACAGATACGCAGTATTTT,CASSEFGLGQSTDTQYF
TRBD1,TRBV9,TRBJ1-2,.,TGTGCCAGCAGCGCCACCGGGACAGGGCCGCGAGGCTACACCTTC,CASSATGTGPRGYTF
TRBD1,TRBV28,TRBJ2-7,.,TGTGCCAGATCAACAACAGGGGCCACTAAGGAGCAGTACTTC,CARSTTGATKEQYF
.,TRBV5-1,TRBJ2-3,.,TGCGCCAGCAGCTTGGAGGGGATCAGCACAGATACGCAGTATTTT,CASSLEGISTDTQYF
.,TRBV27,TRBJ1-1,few,TGTGCCAGCACCCAAGGCCCCGAAGCTTTCTTT,CASTQGPEAFF
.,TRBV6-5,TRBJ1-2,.,TGTGCCAGCAGTTACTCGGGGGGAGGGGGTGGCTACACCTTC,CASSYSGGGGGYTF
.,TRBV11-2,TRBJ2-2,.,TGTGCCAGCAGCTTAGTTTACGAGAACACCGGGGAGCTGTTTTTT,CASSLVYENTGELFF
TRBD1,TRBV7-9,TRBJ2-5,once,TGTGCCAGCAGCCAAGGGACAGGGGGGCAAGAGACCCAGTACTTC,CASSQGTGGQETQYF
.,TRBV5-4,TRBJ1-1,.,TGTGCCAGCAGCTTGGCTCTGAACACTGAAGCTTTCTTT,CASSLALNTEAFF
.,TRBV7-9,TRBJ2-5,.,TGTGCCAGCAGCTTAGAACACTCTCAAGAGACCCAGTACTTC,CASSLEHSQETQYF
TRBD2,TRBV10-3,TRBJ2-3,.,TGTGCCATCAGTGAGTCGTTGGCTAGCGGGGGGGCAGATACGCAGTATTTT,CAISESLASGGADTQYF
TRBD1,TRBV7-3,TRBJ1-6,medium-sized,TGTGCCAGCGCCTTTGCCGGGACAGGCGCTTCACCCCTCCACTTT,CASAFAGTGASPLHF
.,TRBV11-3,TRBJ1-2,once,TGTGCCAGCAGCTTCCGCCGTCCGCCGACCGGGCGGGCCGGATATGGCTACACCTTC,CASSFRRPPTGRAGYGYTF